A selection of T cell receptor beta chains follows, all from one sample in a study of patients and donors after allogeneic stem cell transplantation. TCRdb re-derived calls from the RT-PCR reads in MiXCR, one entry per CDR3 protein. Of about a million distinct CDR3 sequences listed, about 20% were seen once; the top ten hold 5% to 6.5%. The sample comprised blood, either unsorted or a sorted T cell fraction (not recorded which). These receptors were obtained from a human donor who was either an allogeneic HSCT recipient or a stem cell or donor lymphocyte infusion donor (not recorded which). It is not recorded whose cells these are; they may come from a transplant donor. Both conserved end residues are part of each CDR3. Each record gives: D gene, J gene, clone size, V gene, CDR3 protein, CDR3 DNA. D genes are given only for firm matches. Part of the rows lack a size; the others show once, few, many or a class for expanded clones.

>-|TRBJ2-7|few|TRBV7-9
CASQKGAYEQYF
TGTGCCAGCCAGAAGGGGGCCTACGAGCAGTACTTC
>TRBD1|TRBJ1-2|many|TRBV6-1
CASRGLGQGNYGYTF
TGTGCCAGCAGGGGCCTCGGACAGGGGAACTATGGCTACACCTTC
>TRBD2|TRBJ2-4|-|TRBV12-3/TRBV12-4
CASSLRLAGGLDIQYF
TGTGCCAGCAGTCTCCGACTAGCGGGGGGGCTGGACATTCAGTACTTC
>TRBD2|TRBJ2-7|-|TRBV7-9
CASSPLAGGPQEQYF
TGTGCCAGCAGCCCACTAGCGGGGGGCCCCCAGGAGCAGTACTTC
>-|TRBJ2-1|-|TRBV12-3/TRBV12-4
CASSLGRREFF
TGTGCCAGCAGTTTGGGCCGACGGGAGTTCTTC
>-|TRBJ2-1|few|TRBV5-1
CASSPGLHYNEQFF
TGCGCCAGCAGCCCGGGACTTCACTACAATGAGCAGTTCTTC
>TRBD1|TRBJ2-4|-|TRBV19
CASSVPGQGKNIQYF
TGTGCCAGTAGTGTCCCGGGACAGGGGAAAAACATTCAGTACTTC
>TRBD1|TRBJ1-6|-|TRBV9
CASSVESGGNSPLHF
TGTGCCAGCAGCGTAGAGTCAGGGGGGAACTCACCCCTCCACTTT
>TRBD1|TRBJ2-7|few|TRBV4-3
CASSQGPQGRFLRDEQYF
TGCGCCAGCAGCCAAGGCCCACAGGGGCGTTTCTTACGGGATGAGCAGTACTTC
>-|TRBJ2-1|-|TRBV9
CASSVGDYNEQFF
TGTGCCAGCAGCGTAGGGGATTACAATGAGCAGTTCTTC
>TRBD2|TRBJ2-1|-|TRBV7-9
CASSFLTSFNEQFF
TGTGCCAGCAGCTTTCTGACTAGCTTCAATGAGCAGTTCTTC
>TRBD2|TRBJ2-3|-|TRBV5-6
CASSHTGLADSTDTQYF
TGTGCCAGCAGCCACACCGGACTAGCGGACAGCACAGATACGCAGTATTTT
>-|TRBJ2-2|once|TRBV6-2/TRBV6-3
CASREGGELFF
TGTGCCAGCAGGGAAGGCGGGGAGCTGTTTTTT
>-|TRBJ2-6|-|TRBV21-1
CASSKANSNLSGANVLTF
TGTGCCAGCAGCAAAGCTAACAGCAACCTCTCTGGGGCCAACGTCCTGACTTTC
>-|TRBJ1-6|-|TRBV12-3/TRBV12-4
CASSPRGRISPLHF
TGTGCCAGCAGCCCCAGGGGCCGTATTTCACCCCTCCACTTT
>-|TRBJ2-4|few|TRBV5-4
CASSLEAGFNKNIQYF
TGTGCCAGCAGCTTGGAAGCAGGATTTAACAAAAACATTCAGTACTTC
>TRBD1|TRBJ1-2|few|TRBV18
CASSPRTGNSDGYTF
TGTGCCAGCTCACCGAGGACAGGGAACTCTGATGGCTACACCTTC
>-|TRBJ2-1|few|TRBV2
CASSEKYRLF
TGTGCCAGCAGTGAAAAGTATCGGCTCTTC
>-|TRBJ2-7|many|TRBV4-1
CASSYPGQAYEQYF
TGCGCCAGCAGCTACCCCGGCCAGGCCTACGAGCAGTACTTC
>-|TRBJ1-5|few|TRBV10-3
CAISEGDSYNQPQHF
TGTGCCATCAGTGAGGGCGACAGCTACAATCAGCCCCAGCATTTT
>-|TRBJ1-4|-|TRBV29-1
CSVRPGQPNEKLFF
TGCAGCGTTCGGCCCGGACAGCCTAATGAAAAACTGTTTTTT
>-|TRBJ2-5|-|TRBV2
CASSEGQTGLAQYF
TGTGCCAGCAGTGAAGGCCAAACGGGTCTGGCCCAGTACTTC
>TRBD2|TRBJ2-2|once|TRBV9
CASSGAPGTMNTGELFF
TGTGCCAGCAGCGGAGCTCCCGGGACTATGAACACCGGGGAGCTGTTTTTT
>TRBD1|TRBJ1-2|-|TRBV9
CASRAASGTANYGYTF
TGTGCCAGCAGGGCTGCCTCCGGGACAGCCAATTATGGCTACACCTTC
>-|TRBJ2-2|-|TRBV12-3/TRBV12-4
CAAQDANTGELFF
TGTGCCGCGCAGGACGCGAACACCGGGGAGCTGTTTTTT
>-|TRBJ1-1|-|TRBV30
CAWNRNTEAFF
TGTGCCTGGAATCGGAACACTGAAGCTTTCTTT
>TRBD2|TRBJ2-7|-|TRBV5-1
CASSSTSGRSGEQYF
TGCGCCAGCAGCTCAACTAGCGGGAGATCCGGCGAGCAGTACTTC
>-|TRBJ2-2|few|TRBV7-3
CASRRSAGRTGELFF
TGTGCCAGCCGACGGTCCGCCGGACGCACCGGGGAGCTGTTTTTT
>TRBD2|TRBJ2-1|few|TRBV6-1
CASRGTSVINEQFF
TGTGCCAGCAGGGGGACTAGCGTAATCAATGAGCAGTTCTTC
>TRBD2|TRBJ2-7|-|TRBV20-1
CSAGLGAGDYEQYF
TGCAGTGCTGGGTTAGGGGCGGGAGACTACGAGCAGTACTTC
>-|TRBJ1-2|-|TRBV9
CASSDLNLGPPYGYTF
TGTGCCAGCAGCGACCTTAACTTGGGACCGCCCTATGGCTACACCTTC
>-|TRBJ2-5|few|TRBV7-9
CASSLLASETQYF
TGTGCCAGCAGCTTACTCGCGTCTGAGACCCAGTACTTC
>-|TRBJ1-2|-|TRBV20-1
CSAPLRPGQPSYGYTF
TGCAGTGCCCCGTTACGTCCAGGACAGCCTAGCTATGGCTACACCTTC
>TRBD1|TRBJ2-7|few|TRBV2
CASGGQGIYEQYF
TGTGCCAGCGGCGGACAGGGGATCTACGAGCAGTACTTC
>-|TRBJ2-2|-|TRBV29-1
CSVQGGGELFFF
-
>-|TRBJ1-2|few|TRBV4-3
CASSLTGKPLNYGYTF
TGCGCCAGCAGCCTTACGGGGAAACCACTTAACTATGGCTACACCTTC
>-|TRBJ2-6|many|TRBV5-1
CASSPQGSGANVLTF
TGTGCCAGCAGTCCTCAGGGTTCTGGGGCCAACGTCCTGACTTTC
>TRBD1|TRBJ2-7|few|TRBV5-1
CASSLEKTGAFTYEQYF
TGCGCCAGCAGCTTGGAAAAGACAGGGGCCTTCACCTACGAGCAGTACTTC
>-|TRBJ1-1|few|TRBV21-1
CASRTLTGGLYTEAFF
TGTGCCAGCAGAACGTTAACAGGGGGCTTGTACACTGAAGCTTTCTTT
>TRBD1|TRBJ1-2|many|TRBV5-1
CASSWTGSNYGYTF
TGCGCCAGCAGCTGGACAGGTTCTAACTATGGCTACACCTTC
>-|TRBJ2-1|-|TRBV7-2
CASSLSGFLFNEQFF
TGTGCCAGCAGCTTATCGGGCTTCCTCTTCAATGAGCAGTTCTTC
>TRBD1|TRBJ2-6|-|TRBV24-1
CATGRQGSSGANVLTF
TGTGCCACCGGGCGACAGGGGAGCTCTGGGGCCAACGTCCTGACTTTC
>-|TRBJ2-7|many|TRBV7-9
CASSMPGDYEQYF
TGTGCCAGCAGCATGCCTGGGGACTACGAGCAGTACTTC
>-|TRBJ2-7|few|TRBV4-2
CASSQDWGASYEQYF
TGTGCCAGCAGCCAAGATTGGGGGGCATCCTACGAGCAGTACTTC